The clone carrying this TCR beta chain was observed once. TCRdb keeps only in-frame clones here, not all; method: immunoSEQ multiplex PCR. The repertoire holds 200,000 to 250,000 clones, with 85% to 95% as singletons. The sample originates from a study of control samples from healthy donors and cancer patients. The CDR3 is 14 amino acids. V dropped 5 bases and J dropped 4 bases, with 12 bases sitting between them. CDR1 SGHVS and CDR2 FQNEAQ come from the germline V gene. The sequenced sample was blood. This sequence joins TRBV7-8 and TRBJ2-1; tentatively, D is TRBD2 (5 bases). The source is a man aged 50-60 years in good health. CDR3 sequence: CASSHRGLYNEQFF. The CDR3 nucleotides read TGTGCCAGCAGCCATCGAGGACTGTACAATGAGCAGTTCTTC. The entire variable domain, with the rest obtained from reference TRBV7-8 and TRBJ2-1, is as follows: GAGVSQSPRYKVAKRGQDVALRCDPISGHVSLFWYQQALGQGPEFLTYFQNEAQLDKSGLPSDRFFAERPEGSVSTLKIQRTQQEDSAVYLCASSHRGLYNEQFFGPGTRLTVL.